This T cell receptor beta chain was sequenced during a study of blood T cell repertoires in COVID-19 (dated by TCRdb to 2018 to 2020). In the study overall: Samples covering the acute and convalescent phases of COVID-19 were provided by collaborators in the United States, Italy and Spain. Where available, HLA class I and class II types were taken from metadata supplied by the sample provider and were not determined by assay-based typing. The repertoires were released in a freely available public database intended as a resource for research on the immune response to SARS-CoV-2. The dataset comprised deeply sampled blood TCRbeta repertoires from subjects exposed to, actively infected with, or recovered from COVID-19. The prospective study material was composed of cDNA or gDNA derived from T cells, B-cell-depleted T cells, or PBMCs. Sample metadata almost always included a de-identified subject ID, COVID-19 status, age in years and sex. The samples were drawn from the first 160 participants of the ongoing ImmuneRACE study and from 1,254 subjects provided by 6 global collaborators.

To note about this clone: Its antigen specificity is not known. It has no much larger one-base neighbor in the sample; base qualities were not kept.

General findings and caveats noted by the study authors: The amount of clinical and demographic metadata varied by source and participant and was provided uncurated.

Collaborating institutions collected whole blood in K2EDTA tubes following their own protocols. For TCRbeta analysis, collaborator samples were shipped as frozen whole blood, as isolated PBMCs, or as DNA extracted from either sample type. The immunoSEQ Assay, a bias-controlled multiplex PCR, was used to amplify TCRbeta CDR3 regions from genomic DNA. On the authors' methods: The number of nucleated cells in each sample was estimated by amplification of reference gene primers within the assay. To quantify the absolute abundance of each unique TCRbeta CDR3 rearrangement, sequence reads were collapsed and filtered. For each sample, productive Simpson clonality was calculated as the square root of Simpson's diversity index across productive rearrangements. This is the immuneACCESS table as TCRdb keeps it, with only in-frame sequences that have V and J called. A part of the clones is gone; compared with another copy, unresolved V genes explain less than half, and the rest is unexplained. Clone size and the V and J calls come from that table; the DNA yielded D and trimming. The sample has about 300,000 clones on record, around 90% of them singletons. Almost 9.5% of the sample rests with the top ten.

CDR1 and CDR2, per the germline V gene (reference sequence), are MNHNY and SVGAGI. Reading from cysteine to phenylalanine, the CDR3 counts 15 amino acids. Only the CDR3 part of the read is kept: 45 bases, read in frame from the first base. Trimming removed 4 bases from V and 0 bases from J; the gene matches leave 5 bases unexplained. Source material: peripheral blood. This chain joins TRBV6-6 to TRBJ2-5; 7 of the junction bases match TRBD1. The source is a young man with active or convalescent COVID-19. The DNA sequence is TGTGCCAGCAGTTCAACAGGGGAGTACCAAGAGACCCAGTACTTC. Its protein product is CASSSTGEYQETQYF.